The 2 T cell receptor beta chains given below trace back to one sample, sequenced in a study of T cell changes during pregnancy in multiple sclerosis. Assay used: immunoSEQ multiplex PCR; TCRdb lists only in-frame clones, some missing. The data contain roughly 48,000 clones, approximately 92% of them singletons. The sequenced sample was CD4+ T cells from peripheral blood mononuclear cells, obtained in the second trimester of pregnancy. The receptor source for this set is a female donor in good health, enrolled as a control in a pregnancy study.

The chain joins TRBV10-3 to TRBJ1-1; TRBD1 is a possible D gene (6 bases). Trimming removed 6 bases at V and 3 bases at J, with 17 bases between. The CDR3 consists of 15 residues. The V gene's germline CDR1 is ENHRY and CDR2 SYGVKD. CDR3: CAIRDNRDLDTEAFF. CDR3 nucleotides: TGTGCCATCAGGGATAACAGGGATCTCGACACTGAAGCTTTCTTT.

The rearrangement uses TRBV28 and TRBJ2-3, with 8 nucleotides matching TRBD2. CDR1 and CDR2 (germline): MDHEN, SYDVKM. V shed 4 bases, J shed 13 bases, and the junction held 10 bases outside the gene matches. The CDR3 consists of 13 residues. CDR3 DNA: TGTGCCAGCAGTTCATTACCGGGACTAGATAAGTATTTT. This translates into CASSSLPGLDKYF.